This TCR beta chain was found in a study of molecular identifiers for immune sequencing clone quantification. Study-level results: Effector cells had over 99% of their molecules in clones above 20 RNA copies, while naive cells had under 1%.

Previously described methods and listed TCR primers produced bulk TCR libraries. TCRdb redid the calling of the PCR reads with MiXCR, one entry per CDR3 protein. The sample has around 460,000 distinct CDR3 sequences, about a fifth seen once. From germline, CDR1 is DFQATT and CDR2 SNEGSKA (reference sequence). The ends were cut back, 0 bases at V and 2 bases at J, with 17 bases in the middle. This CDR3 spans 16 amino acids. Libraries from naive CD8 cells were generated from approximately 22,000 to 940,000 sorted cells (with 10%, 30% or 50% RNA). Naive CD8 T cells, phenotype CD8+CD4-CCR7+CD45RA+, were sorted. This clonotype was seen many times. Antigen: not known.

Sample: naive CD8+ T cells from blood, with Jurkat cell RNA spiked in. Stated subset: FACS-sorted CD8+CD4-CCR7+CD45RA+ naive T cells. The TCR sequence derives from a human donor in good health. Some libraries in this study had Jurkat cell RNA spiked in. The V and J genes are TRBV20-1 and TRBJ2-7; possible D gene TRBD2, 5 bases. This chain's CDR3 is CSARDWSGETAYEQYF. The CDR3 nucleotides are TGCAGTGCTAGAGATTGGAGTGGGGAGACGGCCTACGAGCAGTACTTC.